Detailed here is one TCR beta chain. Antigen: not known. The sample belongs to a study of T cell responses to AZD1222 COVID-19 vaccine. General observations from the study: White British donors predominated, females outnumbered males, and clonal diversity was possibly underestimated.

Here immunoSEQ multiplex PCR was the method, and the copy in TCRdb shows in-frame clones only, minus some. The sample lists around 140,000 clones; 85% to 95% were seen once. Germline V gives CDR1 LGHNA, CDR2 YSLEER. The CDR3 consists of 13 residues. The V gene lost 4 bases and the J gene lost 4 bases, with 8 bases spanning the gap. The sequence came from an adult in good health. This chain connects TRBV4-3 to TRBJ1-3; perhaps TRBD1 as D (5 bases). This specimen was peripheral blood, taken on day 0 of MenACWY control vaccination. The CDR3: CASSLGRGNTIYF. In DNA form, the CDR3 reads TGCGCCAGCAGCCTGGGACGGGGAAACACCATATATTTT.